This T cell receptor beta chain was recovered during a study of T cell repertoires in cytomegalovirus infection. TCRdb re-called the reads with MiXCR, one entry per CDR3 protein. The table has some 200,000 distinct CDR3 sequences, roughly 9% seen once; the top ten hold about 4.6%. V was pared by 6 bases and J by 2 bases, with 15 bases between. The germline V gene has CDR1 MNHEY and CDR2 SVGEGT. The CDR3 length is 15 residues. This clonotype was detected ten times or more. This receptor was obtained from a human donor in good health (CMV status not recorded). Some clones in this sample may be carry-over from other donors' samples. V is TRBV6-2 or TRBV6-3 and J is TRBJ2-3; either TRBD1 or TRBD2 may fit D (5 bases each). The source material was PBMCs. The CDR3 here is CASRRDAVATDTQYF. The CDR3 coding sequence is TGTGCCAGCAGAAGGGACGCGGTCGCCACAGATACGCAGTATTTT.